The 8 T cell receptor beta chains below all came from one sample that was sequenced in a study of monozygotic twins with inflammatory bowel disease. No DNA is given; TCRdb re-called the 5' RACE reads and lists each CDR3 protein once. Its clone listing holds some 150,000 distinct CDR3 sequences. The sample consisted of blood. Receptors originate from a human donor with ulcerative colitis or Crohn's disease, or a healthy co-twin of an affected twin (not recorded which).

This chain uses TRBV5-1 with TRBJ1-1; TCRdb selects TRBD1, and the lack of DNA leaves this call unchecked. The CDR3 has 15 amino acids. Germline V gene sequence: CDR1 SGHRS, CDR2 YFSETQ. The CDR3 reads CASSLGSGTNTEAFF.

This chain links TRBV9 with TRBJ1-1. The CDR3 loop spans 16 amino acids. CDR1 and CDR2 (germline): SGDLS, YYNGEE. The CDR3 sequence: CASSKGMLGIRTEAFF.

The chain employs TRBV18 and TRBJ2-1; TCRdb's assignment of TRBD1 cannot be checked, as there is no DNA. Germline V gene data show CDR1 as KGHSH and CDR2 as LQKENI. The CDR3 is made up of 14 amino acids. The CDR3 is CASSLHPGDNEQFF.

This chain links TRBV10-3 with TRBJ2-3; the D call from TCRdb, TRBD1, cannot be confirmed without DNA. The V gene's germline CDR1 is ENHRY and CDR2 SYGVKD. The length of the CDR3 is 17 residues. The CDR3 is CAISESIGTGSTDTQYF.

CDR3 amino acids: CASSYPPGSNTGELFF. J is TRBJ2-2 and V is TRBV6-5; as DNA is missing, the TRBD1 call by TCRdb cannot be tested. CDR3 length: 16 amino acids. Looked up from germline, CDR1 is MNHEY and CDR2 is SVGAGI.

The rearrangement uses TRBV4-3 and TRBJ2-7. Germline V gene data show CDR1 as LGHNA and CDR2 as YSLEER. The CDR3 contains 14 residues. The CDR3 sequence is CASSQDPTSYEQYF.

The gene calls are TRBV7-6 and TRBJ1-3. Looked up from germline, CDR1 is SGHVS and CDR2 is FNYEAQ. The CDR3 has 14 residues. CDR3 protein: CASSLAGFGNTIYF.

The chain links TRBV5-1 to TRBJ2-2. Germline loops: CDR1 SGHRS, CDR2 YFSETQ. The CDR3 runs 14 residues. CDR3 region: CASSLDQNTGELFF.